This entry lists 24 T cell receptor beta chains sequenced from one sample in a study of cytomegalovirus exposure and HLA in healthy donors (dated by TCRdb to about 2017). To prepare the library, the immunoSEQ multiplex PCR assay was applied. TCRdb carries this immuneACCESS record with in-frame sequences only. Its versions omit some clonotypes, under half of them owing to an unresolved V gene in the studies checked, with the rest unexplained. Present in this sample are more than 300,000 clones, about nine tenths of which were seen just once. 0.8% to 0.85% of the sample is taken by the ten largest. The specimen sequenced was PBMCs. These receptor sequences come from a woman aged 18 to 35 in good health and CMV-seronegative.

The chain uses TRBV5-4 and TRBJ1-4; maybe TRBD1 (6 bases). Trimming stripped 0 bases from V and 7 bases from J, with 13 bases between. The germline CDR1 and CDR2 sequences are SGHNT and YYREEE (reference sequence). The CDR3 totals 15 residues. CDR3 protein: CASSLGGGALEKLFF. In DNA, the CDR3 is TGTGCCAGCAGCTTGGGAGGGGGGGCGCTTGAAAAACTGTTTTTT.

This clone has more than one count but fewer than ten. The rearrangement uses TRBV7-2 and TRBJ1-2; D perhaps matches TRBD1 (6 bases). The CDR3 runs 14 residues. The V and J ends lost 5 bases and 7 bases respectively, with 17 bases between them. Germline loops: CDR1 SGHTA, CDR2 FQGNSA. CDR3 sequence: CASSQMGGAFGYTF. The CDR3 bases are TGTGCCAGCAGCCAAATGGGGGGGGCCTTTGGCTACACCTTC.

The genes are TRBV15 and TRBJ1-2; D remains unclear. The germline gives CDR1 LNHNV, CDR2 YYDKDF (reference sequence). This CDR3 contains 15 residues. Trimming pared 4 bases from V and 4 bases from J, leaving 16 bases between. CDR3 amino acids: CATSKSPSGSYGYTF. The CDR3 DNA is TGTGCCACCAGCAAGTCACCTTCGGGTAGCTATGGCTACACCTTC.

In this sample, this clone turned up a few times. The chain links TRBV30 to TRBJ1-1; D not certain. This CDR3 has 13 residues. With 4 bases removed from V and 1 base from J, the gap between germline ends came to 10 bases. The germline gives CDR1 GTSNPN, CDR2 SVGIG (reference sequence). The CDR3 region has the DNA TGTGCCTGGAATTCACAGAGGAACACTGAAGCTTTCTTT. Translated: CAWNSQRNTEAFF.

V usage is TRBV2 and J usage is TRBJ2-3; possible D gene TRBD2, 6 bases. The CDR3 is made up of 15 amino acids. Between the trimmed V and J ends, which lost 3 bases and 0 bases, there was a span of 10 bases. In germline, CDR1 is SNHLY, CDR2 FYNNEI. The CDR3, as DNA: TGTGCCAGCAGTGATGGAGGGTCTAGCACAGATACGCAGTATTTT. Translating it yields CASSDGGSSTDTQYF.

The CDR3 sequence is CASSFLRGEGEETQYF. The CDR3 nucleotides read TGTGCCAGCAGCTTCCTCAGGGGAGAAGGGGAAGAGACCCAGTACTTC. V is TRBV7-9 and J is TRBJ2-5, with D maybe TRBD1 (6 bases). Germline V lookup: CDR1 SEHNR, CDR2 FQNEAQ (reference sequence). Between the trimmed V and J ends, which lost 3 bases and 3 bases, there was a span of 17 bases. CDR3 size: 16 residues.

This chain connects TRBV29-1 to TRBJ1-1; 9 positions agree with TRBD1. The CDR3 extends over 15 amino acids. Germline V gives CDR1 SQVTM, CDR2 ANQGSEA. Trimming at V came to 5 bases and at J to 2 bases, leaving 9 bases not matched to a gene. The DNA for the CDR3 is TGCAGCGTTTCCCTCTACAGGGGGCAAAACACTGAAGCTTTCTTT. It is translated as CSVSLYRGQNTEAFF.

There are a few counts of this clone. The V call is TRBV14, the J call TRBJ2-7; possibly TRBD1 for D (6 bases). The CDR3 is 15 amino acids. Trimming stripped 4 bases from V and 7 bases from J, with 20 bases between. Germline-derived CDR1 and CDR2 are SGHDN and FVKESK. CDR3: CASSRNAGDAREQYF. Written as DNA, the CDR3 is TGTGCCAGCAGCCGGAACGCAGGGGACGCCCGGGAGCAGTACTTC.

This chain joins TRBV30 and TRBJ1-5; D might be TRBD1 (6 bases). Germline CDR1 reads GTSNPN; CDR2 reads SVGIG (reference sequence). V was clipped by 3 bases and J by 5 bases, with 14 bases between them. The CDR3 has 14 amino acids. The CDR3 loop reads CAWRGGDTYQPQHF. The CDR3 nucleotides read TGTGCCTGGAGGGGGGGGGACACCTATCAGCCCCAGCATTTT.

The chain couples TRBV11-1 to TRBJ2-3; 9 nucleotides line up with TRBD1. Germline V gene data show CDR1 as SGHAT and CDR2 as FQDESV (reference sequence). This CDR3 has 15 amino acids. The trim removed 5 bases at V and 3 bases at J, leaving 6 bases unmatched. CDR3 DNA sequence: TGTGCCAGCAGCCCGCGGACAGGGGTTACAGATACGCAGTATTTT. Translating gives CASSPRTGVTDTQYF.

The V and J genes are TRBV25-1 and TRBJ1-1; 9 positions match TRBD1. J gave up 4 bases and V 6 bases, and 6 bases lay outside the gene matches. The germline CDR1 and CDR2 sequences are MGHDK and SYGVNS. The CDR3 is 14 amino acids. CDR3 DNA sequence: TGTGCCAGCAGGCTCACAGGGGGCGGCACTGAAGCTTTCTTT. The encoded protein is CASRLTGGGTEAFF. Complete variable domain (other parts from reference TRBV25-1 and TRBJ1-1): EADIYQTPRYLVIGTGKKITLECSQTMGHDKMYWYQQDPGMELHLIHYSYGVNSTEKGDLSSESTVSRIRTEHFPLTLESARPSHTSQYLCASRLTGGGTEAFFGQGTRLTVV.

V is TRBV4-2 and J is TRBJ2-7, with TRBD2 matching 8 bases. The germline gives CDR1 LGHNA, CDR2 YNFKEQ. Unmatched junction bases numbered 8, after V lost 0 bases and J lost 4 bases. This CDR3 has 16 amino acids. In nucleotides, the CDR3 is TGTGCCAGCAGCCAAGATTCGGGGGGGAGTTATTACGAGCAGTACTTC. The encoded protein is CASSQDSGGSYYEQYF.

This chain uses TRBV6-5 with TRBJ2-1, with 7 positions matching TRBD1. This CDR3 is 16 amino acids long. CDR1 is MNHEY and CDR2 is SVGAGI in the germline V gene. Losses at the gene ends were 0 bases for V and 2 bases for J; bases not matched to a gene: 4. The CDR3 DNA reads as TGTGCCAGCAGTTACTCGAGGGACAGAACCTACAATGAGCAGTTCTTC. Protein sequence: CASSYSRDRTYNEQFF.

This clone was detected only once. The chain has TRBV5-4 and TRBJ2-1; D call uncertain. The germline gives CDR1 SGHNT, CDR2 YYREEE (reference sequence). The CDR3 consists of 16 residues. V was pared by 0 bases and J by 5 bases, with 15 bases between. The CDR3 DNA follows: TGTGCCAGCAGCTTGGGCGCGCTAGTGAGTGACAATGAGCAGTTCTTC. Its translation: CASSLGALVSDNEQFF.

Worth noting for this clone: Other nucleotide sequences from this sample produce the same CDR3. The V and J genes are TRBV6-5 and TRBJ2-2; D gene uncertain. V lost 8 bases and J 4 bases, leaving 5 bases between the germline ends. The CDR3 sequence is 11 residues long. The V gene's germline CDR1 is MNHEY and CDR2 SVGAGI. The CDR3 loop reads CASSVTGELFF. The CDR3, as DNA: TGTGCCAGCTCGGTCACCGGGGAGCTGTTTTTT.

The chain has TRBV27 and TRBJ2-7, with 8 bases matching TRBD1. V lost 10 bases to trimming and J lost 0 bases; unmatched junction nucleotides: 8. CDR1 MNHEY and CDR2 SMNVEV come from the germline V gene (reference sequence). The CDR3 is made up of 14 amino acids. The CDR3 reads CATATGATSYEQYF. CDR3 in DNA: TGTGCCACCGCGACAGGGGCTACCTCCTACGAGCAGTACTTC.

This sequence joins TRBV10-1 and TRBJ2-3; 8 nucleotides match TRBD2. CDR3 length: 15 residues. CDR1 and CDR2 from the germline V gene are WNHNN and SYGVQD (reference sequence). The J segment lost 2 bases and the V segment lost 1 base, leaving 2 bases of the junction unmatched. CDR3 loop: CASSEFSGDTDTQYF. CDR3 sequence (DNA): TGCGCCAGCAGTGAGTTTAGCGGGGACACAGATACGCAGTATTTT.

In DNA, the CDR3 is TGTGCCAGCAGTTTATTACAGGGGTACACCGGGGAGCTGTTTTTT. Translating it yields CASSLLQGYTGELFF. This rearrangement joins TRBV27 to TRBJ2-2; the match to TRBD1 covers 7 bases. Looked up from germline, CDR1 is MNHEY and CDR2 is SMNVEV (reference sequence). The CDR3 length is 15 residues. V was pared by 1 base and J by 3 bases, with 2 bases of the junction left unmatched.

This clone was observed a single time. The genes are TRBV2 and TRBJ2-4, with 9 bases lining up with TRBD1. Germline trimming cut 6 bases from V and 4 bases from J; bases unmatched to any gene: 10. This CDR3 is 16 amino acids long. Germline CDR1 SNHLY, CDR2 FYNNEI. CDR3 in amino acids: CASSFGTGNPKNIQYF. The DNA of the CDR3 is TGTGCCAGCAGCTTTGGGACAGGGAACCCTAAAAACATTCAGTACTTC.

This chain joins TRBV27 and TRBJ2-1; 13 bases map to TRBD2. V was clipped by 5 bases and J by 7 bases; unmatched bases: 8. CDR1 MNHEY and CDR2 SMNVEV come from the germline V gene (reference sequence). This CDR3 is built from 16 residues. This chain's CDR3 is CASSVLMGLAGNEQFF. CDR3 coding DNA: TGTGCCAGCAGTGTTCTGATGGGACTAGCGGGAAATGAGCAGTTCTTC.

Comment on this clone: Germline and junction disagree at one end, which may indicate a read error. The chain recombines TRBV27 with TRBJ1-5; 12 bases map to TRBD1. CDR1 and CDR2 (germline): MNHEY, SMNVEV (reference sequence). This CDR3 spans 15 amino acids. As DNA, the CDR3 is TGTGCCAGCAGCCCCGGGACAGGGGGCAACCAGCCCCAGCATTTT. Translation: CASSPGTGGNQPQHF.

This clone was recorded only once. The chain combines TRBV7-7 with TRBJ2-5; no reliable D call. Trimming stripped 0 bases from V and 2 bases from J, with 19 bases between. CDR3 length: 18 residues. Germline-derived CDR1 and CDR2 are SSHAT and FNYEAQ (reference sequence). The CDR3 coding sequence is TGTGCCAGCAGCTTAGCTCTTGGTAAATCGGCGGAACAAGAGACCCAGTACTTC. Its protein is CASSLALGKSAEQETQYF.

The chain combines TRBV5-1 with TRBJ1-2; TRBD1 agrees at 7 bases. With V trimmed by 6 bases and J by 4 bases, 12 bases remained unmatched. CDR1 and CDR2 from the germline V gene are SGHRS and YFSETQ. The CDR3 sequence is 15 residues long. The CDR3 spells CASTPGTALAYGYTF. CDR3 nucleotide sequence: TGCGCCAGCACCCCGGGGACAGCTCTCGCCTATGGCTACACCTTC.

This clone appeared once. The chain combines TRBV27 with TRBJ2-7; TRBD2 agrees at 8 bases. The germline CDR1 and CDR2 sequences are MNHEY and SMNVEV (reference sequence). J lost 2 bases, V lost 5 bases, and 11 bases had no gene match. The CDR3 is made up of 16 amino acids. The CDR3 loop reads CASSPPLAGLTYEQYF. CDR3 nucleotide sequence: TGTGCCAGCAGTCCCCCATTAGCGGGACTAACCTACGAGCAGTACTTC.